Listed below are T cell receptor beta chains from one sample, sequenced in a study of human T cells and chemical hapten exposure. TCRdb used MiXCR to reprocess the RACE reads, holding one entry per CDR3 protein. The sample holds 80,000 to 95,000 distinct CDR3 sequences, 11% seen once. The sample consisted of whole blood, taken in connection with sensitization to the hapten diphenylcyclopropenone (DPC). The receptors here all came from a man younger than 30 with alopecia areata. Some clones in this sample may be carry-over from other donors' samples. Both conserved end residues are part of each CDR3. The order of the fields is CDR3 length, J gene, D gene, clone size, V gene, CDR3 DNA, CDR3 protein. A D gene is named only where the DNA matches it firmly. Clone size is stated in some rows and not others, as once, few, many or a class when expanded.

length: 16; J: TRBJ2-3; D: NA; size: few; V: TRBV5-4; DNA: TGTGCCAGCAGCTTGGCTGGGCAGGGCCCCACAGATACGCAGTATTTT; CDR3: CASSLAGQGPTDTQYF
length: 16; J: TRBJ2-6; D: TRBD1; size: NA; V: TRBV11-2; DNA: TGTGCCAGCAGCGTAACAGGGGGCGGTGGGGCCAACGTCCTGACTTTC; CDR3: CASSVTGGGGANVLTF
length: 12; J: TRBJ2-3; D: NA; size: few; V: TRBV14; DNA: TGTGCCAGCAGCCAAGCGCGGAATACGCAGTATTTT; CDR3: CASSQARNTQYF
length: 19; J: TRBJ2-2; D: NA; size: many; V: TRBV11-2; DNA: TGTGCCAGCAGCACCATTCGGACAGTTATCTCGCCAACAACCGGGGAGCTGTTTTTT; CDR3: CASSTIRTVISPTTGELFF
length: 13; J: TRBJ2-1; D: NA; size: many; V: TRBV20-1; DNA: TGCAGTGCTCGGGACACCTTTTACAATGAGCAGTTCTTC; CDR3: CSARDTFYNEQFF
length: 11; J: TRBJ2-5; D: NA; size: many; V: TRBV14; DNA: TGTGCCAGCAGCACAGGGGAGACCCAGTACTTC; CDR3: CASSTGETQYF
length: 12; J: TRBJ2-3; D: NA; size: medium-sized; V: TRBV29-1; DNA: TGCAGCGTTGAAGAAACTAGGGATACGCAGTATTTT; CDR3: CSVEETRDTQYF
length: 15; J: TRBJ2-2; D: TRBD2; size: many; V: TRBV7-3; DNA: TGTGCCAGCAGCTCCGCCGGGACTATAACCGGGGAGCTGTTTTTT; CDR3: CASSSAGTITGELFF
length: 14; J: TRBJ2-3; D: TRBD1; size: few; V: TRBV5-1; DNA: TGCGCCAGCAGCCGGACAGGGTTCCCAGATACGCAGTATTTT; CDR3: CASSRTGFPDTQYF
length: 13; J: TRBJ1-1; D: NA; size: NA; V: TRBV7-2; DNA: TGTGCCAGCAGCTTAGCCCGGAACACTGAAGCTTTCTTT; CDR3: CASSLARNTEAFF
length: 17; J: TRBJ2-5; D: NA; size: few; V: TRBV28; DNA: TGTGCCAGCAGTTTCCCGCGCCGGGACTTCCTTGCGGAGACCCAGTACTTC; CDR3: CASSFPRRDFLAETQYF
length: 16; J: TRBJ2-3; D: TRBD1; size: few; V: TRBV9; DNA: TGTGCCAGCAGCGTAGGGGACAGGGCCCCCGCAGATACGCAGTATTTT; CDR3: CASSVGDRAPADTQYF
length: 12; J: TRBJ1-1; D: NA; size: many; V: TRBV5-5; DNA: TGTGCCAGCAGCTTGGGGCGCACTGAAGCTTTCTTT; CDR3: CASSLGRTEAFF
length: 13; J: TRBJ1-2; D: NA; size: many; V: TRBV7-9; DNA: TGTGCCAGCAGCCTCACTGCTAACTATGGCTACACCTTC; CDR3: CASSLTANYGYTF
length: 15; J: TRBJ2-1; D: NA; size: NA; V: TRBV20-1; DNA: TGCAGTGCTAGAGCTCTACAGAGCTCCTACAATGAGCAGTTCTTC; CDR3: CSARALQSSYNEQFF
length: 16; J: TRBJ1-1; D: TRBD1; size: many; V: TRBV11-2; DNA: TGTGCCAGCAGCACTACCGGACAGGGCTGGGGCACTGAAGCTTTCTTT; CDR3: CASSTTGQGWGTEAFF
length: 15; J: TRBJ1-1; D: NA; size: NA; V: TRBV6-2/TRBV6-3; DNA: TGTGCCAGCACCTCGGCAGACAGGCACCACACTGAAGCTTTCTTT; CDR3: CASTSADRHHTEAFF
length: 14; J: TRBJ1-5; D: NA; size: NA; V: TRBV7-9; DNA: TGTGCCAGCAGCCCCGACAGACCCAATCAGCCCCAGCATTTT; CDR3: CASSPDRPNQPQHF
length: 14; J: TRBJ1-5; D: NA; size: many; V: TRBV3-1; DNA: TGTGCCAGCTCACCATGGGACAGCAATCAGCCCCAGCATTTT; CDR3: CASSPWDSNQPQHF
length: 13; J: TRBJ2-3; D: NA; size: few; V: TRBV29-1; DNA: TGCAGCGTTGGGGGCAGATACACAGATACGCAGTATTTT; CDR3: CSVGGRYTDTQYF
length: 13; J: TRBJ1-1; D: NA; size: many; V: TRBV19; DNA: TGTGCCGGAGCCCCCAACATGAACACTGAAGCTTTCTTT; CDR3: CAGAPNMNTEAFF
length: 15; J: TRBJ2-1; D: NA; size: few; V: TRBV20-1; DNA: TGCAGTGCTAGAGATCTGGAGGGGCCGAGCTACGAGCAGTTCTTC; CDR3: CSARDLEGPSYEQFF
length: 16; J: TRBJ1-4; D: TRBD1; size: many; V: TRBV4-3; DNA: TGCGCCAGCAGCCAAGATTTGGGGACAGGGAGTGAAAAACTGTTTTTT; CDR3: CASSQDLGTGSEKLFF
length: 11; J: TRBJ1-4; D: NA; size: NA; V: TRBV20-1; DNA: TGCAGTGCTCTCCACAATGAAAAACTGTTTTTT; CDR3: CSALHNEKLFF
length: 14; J: TRBJ1-1; D: NA; size: many; V: TRBV10-3; DNA: TGTGCCATCAGTGCGACGCAACGGAACACTGAAGCTTTCTTT; CDR3: CAISATQRNTEAFF
length: 14; J: TRBJ2-2; D: NA; size: NA; V: TRBV29-1; DNA: TGCAGCGTTGCAGGGGCTATCAGCACCGGGGAGCTGTTTTTT; CDR3: CSVAGAISTGELFF
length: 16; J: TRBJ2-1; D: TRBD1; size: few; V: TRBV11-1; DNA: TGTGCCAGCAGCTTAGCGGGACAGTTTAACTACAATGAGCAGTTCTTC; CDR3: CASSLAGQFNYNEQFF
length: 13; J: TRBJ2-1; D: NA; size: NA; V: TRBV28; DNA: TGTGCCAGCAGTCTAACACGGAACAATGAGCAGTTCTTC; CDR3: CASSLTRNNEQFF
length: 15; J: TRBJ2-7; D: TRBD2; size: many; V: TRBV10-3; DNA: TGTGCCATCAGTGAGGCCGGGACTAGCGGATACGAGCAGTACTTC; CDR3: CAISEAGTSGYEQYF
length: 15; J: TRBJ1-6; D: TRBD1; size: NA; V: TRBV7-2; DNA: TGTGCCAGCAGCAAACAGACAGGGGAGGATTCACCCCTCCACTTT; CDR3: CASSKQTGEDSPLHF
length: 16; J: TRBJ2-3; D: NA; size: many; V: TRBV6-2/TRBV6-3; DNA: TGTGCCAGCAGTTACTCTCTAGGAGAAAGCACAGATACGCAGTATTTT; CDR3: CASSYSLGESTDTQYF
length: 11; J: TRBJ2-1; D: NA; size: NA; V: TRBV28; DNA: TGTGCCAGCACTGGGGGCAATGAGCAGTTCTTC; CDR3: CASTGGNEQFF
length: 15; J: TRBJ1-3; D: NA; size: few; V: TRBV29-1; DNA: TGCAGCGTTCGGTACCCTGCCGACTCTGGAAACACCATATATTTT; CDR3: CSVRYPADSGNTIYF
length: 15; J: TRBJ1-3; D: TRBD1; size: NA; V: TRBV11-2; DNA: TGTGCCAGCAGCTACTTCGGGACAGTAAGAAACACCATATATTTT; CDR3: CASSYFGTVRNTIYF
length: 13; J: TRBJ1-2; D: NA; size: few; V: TRBV15; DNA: TGTGCCACCAGCAGAGATTCGCGGGACGGCTACACCTTC; CDR3: CATSRDSRDGYTF
length: 14; J: TRBJ2-5; D: TRBD1; size: many; V: TRBV12-3/TRBV12-4; DNA: TGTGCCAGCAGTCCCCGGGACAGGGGAGAGACCCAGTACTTC; CDR3: CASSPRDRGETQYF
length: 13; J: TRBJ1-5; D: NA; size: many; V: TRBV6-2/TRBV6-3; DNA: TGTGCCAGCACCCTGACGGTCAATCAGCCCCAGCATTTT; CDR3: CASTLTVNQPQHF
length: 20; J: TRBJ2-4; D: NA; size: few; V: TRBV11-3; DNA: TGTGCCAGCAGCCCAGAGAATCGGGGGGCGCCGGGTCTAGCCAAAAACATTCAGTACTTC; CDR3: CASSPENRGAPGLAKNIQYF
length: 15; J: TRBJ2-2; D: TRBD1; size: few; V: TRBV5-1; DNA: TGCGCCAGCAGCCCAGGGACAGTAGGGGCCGGGGAGCTGTTTTTT; CDR3: CASSPGTVGAGELFF
length: 14; J: TRBJ2-1; D: NA; size: few; V: TRBV6-5; DNA: TGTGCCAGCAGTTACGCCCAGCGAGGCAATGAGCAGTTCTTC; CDR3: CASSYAQRGNEQFF
length: 17; J: TRBJ1-1; D: TRBD1; size: NA; V: TRBV18; DNA: TGTGCCAGCTCACCGAATTCTGGACAGGGGAACGAGGCTGAAGCTTTCTTT; CDR3: CASSPNSGQGNEAEAFF